This entry concerns a single T cell receptor (beta chain). The sample belongs to a study of control samples from healthy donors and cancer patients. Here immunoSEQ multiplex PCR was the method, and the copy in TCRdb shows in-frame clones only, minus some. The data hold about 120,000 clones, with roughly 90% observed a single time. The germline V gene has CDR1 MRHNA and CDR2 SNTAGT. CDR3 size: 16 residues. V shed 5 bases, J shed 4 bases, and the junction held 10 bases outside the gene matches. V and J are TRBV6-4 and TRBJ2-5; 10 bases match TRBD2. This sequence was found in a man aged 18 to 29 in good health. Sequences were obtained from blood. The CDR3 DNA is TGTGCCAGCAGTCCACACGGAGCGGGGGGGCTAGAGACCCAGTACTTC. The encoded protein is CASSPHGAGGLETQYF.